The rows below give T cell receptor beta chains drawn from one sample of a study of neurological immune-mediated disorders. MiXCR, run by TCRdb on the 5' RACE reads, gives a single entry per CDR3 protein. The table includes 11,000 to 15,000 distinct CDR3 sequences, about 6.8% detected once. Material for sequencing was CD8+ T cells from blood. These receptor sequences come from a woman in her thirties or forties in good health. Both conserved end residues are part of each CDR3. Each record gives: clone size, V gene, D gene, J gene, CDR3 protein, CDR3 DNA. The D gene is left open where the match is weak. Only some rows state a clone size, as once, few, many or a class for expanded clones.

clone_size: many; v_call: TRBV7-9; d_call: -; j_call: TRBJ2-5; cdr3_aa: CASSPRVGQETQYF; cdr3_nt: TGTGCCAGCAGCCCCCGAGTCGGGCAAGAGACCCAGTACTTC
clone_size: many; v_call: TRBV29-1; d_call: -; j_call: TRBJ1-1; cdr3_aa: CSVRASGRTEAFF; cdr3_nt: TGCAGCGTTCGGGCTTCGGGAAGGACTGAAGCTTTCTTT
clone_size: many; v_call: TRBV11-2; d_call: -; j_call: TRBJ2-4; cdr3_aa: CASRDTGLAKNIQYF; cdr3_nt: TGTGCCAGCAGAGATACAGGGTTAGCCAAAAACATTCAGTACTTC
clone_size: many; v_call: TRBV27; d_call: TRBD2; j_call: TRBJ2-7; cdr3_aa: CASSSTSGVYEQYF; cdr3_nt: TGTGCCAGCAGCTCCACTAGCGGGGTATACGAGCAGTACTTC
clone_size: many; v_call: TRBV9; d_call: -; j_call: TRBJ1-4; cdr3_aa: CASSVGSVNEKLFF; cdr3_nt: TGTGCCAGCAGCGTAGGGTCCGTTAATGAAAAACTGTTTTTT
clone_size: -; v_call: TRBV7-2; d_call: -; j_call: TRBJ2-7; cdr3_aa: CASSLLFYEQYF; cdr3_nt: TGTGCCAGCAGCCTCCTCTTCTACGAGCAGTACTTC
clone_size: many; v_call: TRBV27; d_call: -; j_call: TRBJ2-5; cdr3_aa: CASSRGMTQYF; cdr3_nt: TGTGCCAGCAGTAGGGGGATGACCCAGTACTTC
clone_size: many; v_call: TRBV4-1; d_call: -; j_call: TRBJ2-5; cdr3_aa: CASSQGVGRTQYF; cdr3_nt: TGCGCCAGCAGCCAAGGGGTTGGGAGAACCCAGTACTTC
clone_size: many; v_call: TRBV5-5; d_call: -; j_call: TRBJ1-1; cdr3_aa: CASSQVTAATEAFF; cdr3_nt: TGTGCCAGCAGCCAGGTAACCGCCGCCACTGAAGCTTTCTTT
clone_size: many; v_call: TRBV7-8; d_call: -; j_call: TRBJ1-1; cdr3_aa: CASSLENTEAFF; cdr3_nt: TGTGCCAGCAGCTTAGAGAACACTGAAGCTTTCTTT
clone_size: many; v_call: TRBV11-2; d_call: -; j_call: TRBJ2-5; cdr3_aa: CASSHPIDSRETQYF; cdr3_nt: TGTGCCAGCAGTCACCCGATAGACTCTCGGGAGACCCAGTACTTC
clone_size: many; v_call: TRBV20-1; d_call: TRBD1; j_call: TRBJ1-2; cdr3_aa: CSATFRDRDRPNNYGYTF; cdr3_nt: TGCAGTGCTACTTTCCGGGACCGGGACAGGCCGAATAACTATGGCTACACCTTC
clone_size: many; v_call: TRBV29-1; d_call: TRBD1; j_call: TRBJ1-1; cdr3_aa: CSVAGGMNTEAFF; cdr3_nt: TGCAGCGTTGCAGGGGGCATGAACACTGAAGCTTTCTTT
clone_size: few; v_call: TRBV30; d_call: TRBD2; j_call: TRBJ2-1; cdr3_aa: CAWKGTSGGNEQFF; cdr3_nt: TGTGCCTGGAAGGGGACTAGCGGGGGCAATGAGCAGTTCTTC
clone_size: medium-sized; v_call: TRBV7-6; d_call: -; j_call: TRBJ1-1; cdr3_aa: CASSSGGLAEAFF; cdr3_nt: TGTGCCAGCAGCTCTGGAGGACTGGCTGAAGCTTTCTTT
clone_size: many; v_call: TRBV7-9; d_call: -; j_call: TRBJ2-5; cdr3_aa: CASRDTGETQYF; cdr3_nt: TGTGCCAGCAGAGACACAGGAGAGACCCAGTACTTC
clone_size: many; v_call: TRBV6-6; d_call: TRBD2; j_call: TRBJ2-5; cdr3_aa: CASSYTGLAQEETQYF; cdr3_nt: TGTGCCAGCAGTTATACAGGACTAGCGCAAGAAGAGACCCAGTACTTC
clone_size: many; v_call: TRBV27; d_call: -; j_call: TRBJ1-1; cdr3_aa: CASSWAGNTEAFF; cdr3_nt: TGTGCCAGCAGTTGGGCGGGGAACACTGAAGCTTTCTTT
clone_size: many; v_call: TRBV28; d_call: TRBD2; j_call: TRBJ2-1; cdr3_aa: CASSVFTGTSGRVDEQFF; cdr3_nt: TGTGCCAGCAGTGTGTTTACCGGGACTAGCGGGAGAGTGGATGAGCAGTTCTTC
clone_size: medium-sized; v_call: TRBV12-3/TRBV12-4; d_call: -; j_call: TRBJ2-5; cdr3_aa: CASSPRQTGETQYF; cdr3_nt: TGTGCCAGCAGTCCTCGACAGACCGGTGAGACCCAGTACTTC
clone_size: many; v_call: TRBV28; d_call: -; j_call: TRBJ2-1; cdr3_aa: CASSPLRTGRGNEQFF; cdr3_nt: TGTGCCAGCAGTCCTCTGAGGACAGGGAGGGGCAATGAGCAGTTCTTC
clone_size: many; v_call: TRBV28; d_call: -; j_call: TRBJ1-5; cdr3_aa: CASSLVGSNQPQHF; cdr3_nt: TGTGCCAGCAGTTTGGTAGGTAGCAATCAGCCCCAGCATTTT
clone_size: many; v_call: TRBV12-5; d_call: TRBD1; j_call: TRBJ2-7; cdr3_aa: CASGLVGTGVDYEQYF; cdr3_nt: TGTGCTAGTGGTTTGGTAGGCACAGGGGTAGACTACGAGCAGTACTTC
clone_size: once; v_call: TRBV27; d_call: -; j_call: TRBJ1-1; cdr3_aa: CASSFRGRTEAFF; cdr3_nt: TGTGCCAGCAGTTTTAGAGGCAGGACTGAAGCTTTCTTT
clone_size: -; v_call: TRBV20-1; d_call: -; j_call: TRBJ2-7; cdr3_aa: CSVVGHLNTYEQYF; cdr3_nt: TGCAGTGTTGTGGGGCACCTAAATACCTACGAGCAGTACTTC
clone_size: many; v_call: TRBV29-1; d_call: -; j_call: TRBJ2-1; cdr3_aa: CTWGGREINEQFF; cdr3_nt: TGCACCTGGGGGGGGCGGGAGATTAATGAGCAGTTCTTC
clone_size: many; v_call: TRBV25-1; d_call: TRBD1; j_call: TRBJ1-1; cdr3_aa: CASIGQGTEAFF; cdr3_nt: TGTGCCAGCATTGGACAGGGCACTGAAGCTTTCTTT
clone_size: many; v_call: TRBV13; d_call: TRBD1; j_call: TRBJ2-7; cdr3_aa: CASSFRDRVYEQYF; cdr3_nt: TGTGCCAGCAGCTTCCGGGACAGGGTCTACGAGCAGTACTTC
clone_size: many; v_call: TRBV5-1; d_call: TRBD1; j_call: TRBJ2-7; cdr3_aa: CASSATGREQYF; cdr3_nt: TGCGCCAGCAGCGCGACAGGGAGAGAGCAGTACTTC
clone_size: many; v_call: TRBV2; d_call: -; j_call: TRBJ2-7; cdr3_aa: CASSEVGYEQYF; cdr3_nt: TGTGCCAGCAGTGAAGTTGGGTACGAGCAGTACTTC
clone_size: many; v_call: TRBV12-3/TRBV12-4; d_call: -; j_call: TRBJ2-1; cdr3_aa: CAISSPTFF; cdr3_nt: TGTGCCATTTCCTCACCCACATTCTTC
clone_size: many; v_call: TRBV28; d_call: -; j_call: TRBJ2-1; cdr3_aa: CASTPSGGDLHEQFF; cdr3_nt: TGTGCCAGCACTCCCAGCGGCGGCGACTTGCATGAGCAGTTCTTC
clone_size: many; v_call: TRBV5-1; d_call: -; j_call: TRBJ2-5; cdr3_aa: CASSSGGWNQETQYF; cdr3_nt: TGCGCCAGCAGCTCGGGGGGCTGGAACCAAGAGACCCAGTACTTC
clone_size: -; v_call: TRBV3-1; d_call: -; j_call: TRBJ2-1; cdr3_aa: CASTPRTGNNEQFF; cdr3_nt: TGTGCCAGCACCCCCCGGACTGGCAACAATGAGCAGTTCTTC
clone_size: many; v_call: TRBV27; d_call: TRBD2; j_call: TRBJ2-1; cdr3_aa: CASSLSNSGSASEQFF; cdr3_nt: TGTGCCAGCAGTTTATCCAATAGCGGGAGTGCGAGTGAGCAGTTCTTC
clone_size: many; v_call: TRBV2; d_call: -; j_call: TRBJ1-5; cdr3_aa: CASSETGPLTQHF; cdr3_nt: TGTGCCAGCAGTGAGACGGGACCCCTGACCCAGCATTTT
clone_size: many; v_call: TRBV7-8; d_call: -; j_call: TRBJ2-2; cdr3_aa: CASTSGVYTGELFF; cdr3_nt: TGTGCCAGCACGTCCGGAGTTTACACCGGGGAGCTGTTTTTT
clone_size: many; v_call: TRBV6-1; d_call: TRBD2; j_call: TRBJ2-7; cdr3_aa: CASTGGSYEQYF; cdr3_nt: TGTGCCAGCACGGGGGGCTCCTACGAGCAGTACTTC
clone_size: many; v_call: TRBV7-3; d_call: TRBD1; j_call: TRBJ1-2; cdr3_aa: CASSPGTGGGNYGYTF; cdr3_nt: TGTGCCAGCAGCCCGGGGACAGGCGGTGGAAACTATGGCTACACCTTC
clone_size: many; v_call: TRBV29-1; d_call: TRBD1; j_call: TRBJ2-7; cdr3_aa: CSVTGGGYEQYF; cdr3_nt: TGCAGCGTGACAGGGGGGGGCTACGAGCAGTACTTC
clone_size: many; v_call: TRBV27; d_call: -; j_call: TRBJ2-3; cdr3_aa: CASSQQGDGSLGDTQYF; cdr3_nt: TGTGCCAGCAGCCAGCAGGGGGACGGGAGTTTAGGAGATACGCAGTATTTT
clone_size: many; v_call: TRBV27; d_call: -; j_call: TRBJ1-3; cdr3_aa: CASSLGGFPGNTIYF; cdr3_nt: TGTGCCAGCAGTTTGGGGGGTTTCCCTGGAAACACCATATATTTT
clone_size: many; v_call: TRBV28; d_call: -; j_call: TRBJ1-1; cdr3_aa: CASSPPVNTEAFF; cdr3_nt: TGTGCCAGCAGTCCCCCTGTTAACACTGAAGCTTTCTTT
clone_size: many; v_call: TRBV5-1; d_call: -; j_call: TRBJ2-2; cdr3_aa: CASSFTTDNTGELFF; cdr3_nt: TGCGCCAGCAGCTTTACGACAGACAACACCGGGGAGCTGTTTTTT
clone_size: many; v_call: TRBV25-1; d_call: -; j_call: TRBJ1-2; cdr3_aa: CASSDRADGYTF; cdr3_nt: TGTGCCAGCAGTGACAGGGCCGATGGCTACACCTTC
clone_size: many; v_call: TRBV12-3/TRBV12-4; d_call: -; j_call: TRBJ1-1; cdr3_aa: CASSLGLEAFF; cdr3_nt: TGTGCCAGCAGTTTGGGCCTGGAGGCTTTCTTT
clone_size: many; v_call: TRBV7-9; d_call: -; j_call: TRBJ2-3; cdr3_aa: CASSGRDGASTDTQYF; cdr3_nt: TGTGCCAGCAGCGGCCGGGACGGAGCTAGCACAGATACGCAGTATTTT
clone_size: many; v_call: TRBV20-1; d_call: -; j_call: TRBJ2-4; cdr3_aa: CSAIVFQAAKNIQYF; cdr3_nt: TGCAGTGCTATCGTGTTTCAGGCGGCCAAAAACATTCAGTACTTC
clone_size: many; v_call: TRBV9; d_call: TRBD2; j_call: TRBJ2-1; cdr3_aa: CASTLGGAGYNEQFF; cdr3_nt: TGTGCCAGCACCCTCGGGGGGGCTGGCTACAATGAGCAGTTCTTC
clone_size: many; v_call: TRBV28; d_call: -; j_call: TRBJ1-4; cdr3_aa: CATERGITNEKLFF; cdr3_nt: TGTGCCACCGAGAGAGGGATAACTAATGAAAAACTGTTTTTT
clone_size: many; v_call: TRBV20-1; d_call: TRBD2; j_call: TRBJ2-2; cdr3_aa: CSARGLTSGVNTGELFF; cdr3_nt: TGCAGTGCTAGGGGCCTGACTAGCGGAGTTAACACCGGGGAGCTGTTTTTT
clone_size: many; v_call: TRBV6-1; d_call: -; j_call: TRBJ1-1; cdr3_aa: CASSEAGVGTEAFF; cdr3_nt: TGTGCCAGCAGTGAAGCGGGGGTAGGCACTGAAGCTTTCTTT
clone_size: many; v_call: TRBV5-6; d_call: -; j_call: TRBJ2-7; cdr3_aa: CASSLWGQGGYEQYF; cdr3_nt: TGTGCCAGCAGCTTGTGGGGTCAGGGGGGGTACGAGCAGTACTTC
clone_size: many; v_call: TRBV11-2; d_call: TRBD1; j_call: TRBJ1-2; cdr3_aa: CASSPTGYDGYTF; cdr3_nt: TGTGCCAGCAGCCCGACAGGGTATGATGGCTACACCTTC
clone_size: many; v_call: TRBV21-1; d_call: -; j_call: TRBJ2-3; cdr3_aa: CASSKTRGGRDTQYF; cdr3_nt: TGTGCCAGCAGCAAGACTCGGGGGGGACGGGATACGCAGTATTTT